The clone carrying this T cell receptor beta chain was observed at least ten times. The data originate from a study of T cells of healthy individuals. CDR3 size: 17 residues. Germline CDR1 reads SGDLS; CDR2 reads YYNGEE. The J segment lost 1 base and the V segment lost 4 bases, leaving 12 bases of the junction unmatched. From the 5' RACE reads, TCRdb called clonotypes with MiXCR, one entry per CDR3 protein. The repertoire includes 60,000 to 80,000 distinct CDR3 sequences, 15% to 20% of them detected once, and approximately 4.8% sits in the top ten. The sequence derives from a human donor in good health. V is TRBV9 and J is TRBJ2-3; 7 bases match TRBD1. The CDR3 sequence is CASSPQTGTGGTDTQYF. Here the CDR3 DNA reads TGTGCCAGCAGCCCACAGACAGGGACCGGTGGCACAGATACGCAGTATTTT.